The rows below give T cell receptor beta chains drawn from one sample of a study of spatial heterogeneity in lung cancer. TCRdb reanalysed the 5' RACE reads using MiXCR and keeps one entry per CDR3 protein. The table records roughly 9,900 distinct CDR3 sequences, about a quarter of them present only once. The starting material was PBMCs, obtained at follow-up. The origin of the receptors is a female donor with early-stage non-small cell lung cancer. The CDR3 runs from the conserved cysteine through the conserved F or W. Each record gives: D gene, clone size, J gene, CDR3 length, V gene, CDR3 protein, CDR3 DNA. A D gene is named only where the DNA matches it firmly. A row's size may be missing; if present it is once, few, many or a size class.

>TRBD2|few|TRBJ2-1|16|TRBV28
CASSSPAGVFYNEQFF
TGTGCCAGCAGTTCTCCGGCGGGAGTGTTCTACAATGAGCAGTTCTTC
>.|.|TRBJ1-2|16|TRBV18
CASSPGGSMKFYGYTF
TGTGCCAGCTCACCAGGGGGCTCCATGAAGTTCTATGGCTACACCTTC
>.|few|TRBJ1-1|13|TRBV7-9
CASSLEGGTEAFF
TGTGCCAGCAGCTTAGAGGGCGGCACTGAAGCTTTCTTT
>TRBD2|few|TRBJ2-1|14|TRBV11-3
CASSLEAGVDEQFF
TGTGCCAGCAGCTTAGAGGCGGGGGTCGATGAGCAGTTCTTC
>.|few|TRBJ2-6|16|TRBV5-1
CASSLGRGSGANVLTF
TGCGCCAGCAGCTTGGGGCGTGGGTCTGGGGCCAACGTCCTGACTTTC
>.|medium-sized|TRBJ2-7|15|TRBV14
CASSNWDKGSYEQYF
TGTGCCAGCAGTAACTGGGACAAGGGATCCTACGAGCAGTACTTC
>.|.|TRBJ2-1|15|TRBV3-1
CASSQDKWRGDEQFF
TGTGCCAGCAGCCAAGATAAGTGGAGAGGCGATGAGCAGTTCTTC
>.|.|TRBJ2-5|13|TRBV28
CASSIRAPETQYF
TGTGCCAGCAGTATCAGGGCACCAGAGACCCAGTACTTC
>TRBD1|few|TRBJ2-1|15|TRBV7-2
CASTNRGPLSNEQFF
TGTGCCAGCACTAACAGGGGTCCTTTAAGCAATGAGCAGTTCTTC
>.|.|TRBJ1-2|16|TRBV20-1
CSARPPSGRQNYGYTF
TGCAGTGCTAGACCCCCCTCCGGACGGCAGAACTATGGCTACACCTTC
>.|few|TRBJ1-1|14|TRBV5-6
CASSSGVMGTEAFF
TGTGCCAGCAGCTCGGGGGTAATGGGCACTGAAGCTTTCTTT
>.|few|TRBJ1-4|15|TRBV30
CAWSVGSGSNEKLFF
TGTGCCTGGAGTGTCGGATCAGGTTCTAATGAAAAACTGTTTTTT
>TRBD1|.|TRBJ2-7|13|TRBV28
CAGQTGGSYEQYF
TGTGCCGGGCAGACAGGGGGCTCCTACGAGCAGTACTTC
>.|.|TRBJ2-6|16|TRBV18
CASSPPGVSRANVLTF
TGTGCCAGCTCACCACCGGGGGTCTCTAGGGCCAACGTCCTGACTTTC
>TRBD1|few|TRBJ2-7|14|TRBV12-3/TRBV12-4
CASSLKGQGYEQYF
TGTGCCAGCAGTTTAAAGGGACAGGGATACGAGCAGTACTTC
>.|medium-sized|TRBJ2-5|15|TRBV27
CASRDSRGIVETQYF
TGTGCCAGCAGAGATTCCAGGGGTATCGTCGAGACCCAGTACTTC
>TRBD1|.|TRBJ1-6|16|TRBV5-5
CASSFGFDRGNSPLHF
TGTGCCAGCAGCTTTGGATTCGACAGGGGTAATTCACCCCTCCACTTT